This T cell receptor beta chain was recorded in a study of blood T cells in healthy people across ages. Whole-study findings and limits: A strong correlation was found between TCR beta diversity and the percentage of naive T cells. The diversity estimates, figures obtained from one million T cells, were considered underestimates.

The CDR3 runs to 12 residues. V lost 7 bases and J 14 bases, leaving 18 bases between the germline ends. Then a second PCR, running about 7 to 11 cycles, was carried out with a sample-barcoded 5' primer and a J-beta primer mix. TCRdb processed the 5' RACE reads anew with MiXCR; each CDR3 protein has one entry. The sample lists about a million distinct CDR3 sequences, less than 45% occurring once. In the case of this clonotype: What it recognizes is unknown.

Healthy Caucasian individuals from Russia aged roughly 6 to 90 were enrolled as donors. This TCR came from a man between 18 and 29 years old in good health. The chain combines TRBV12-3 or TRBV12-4 with TRBJ1-3, with TRBD1 as a possible D gene (6 bases). Sequenced: blood. In DNA form, the CDR3 reads TGTGCCAGCACCCCCCCAGGGCCAGGGGTATATTTT. Its translation: CASTPPGPGVYF.